Presented here are 16 T cell receptor beta chains from one specimen sequenced in a study of vaccination effects on CD4 cells after COVID-19. Their recognized antigens are unknown. Peptide-pool stimulation followed by sequencing identified expanded antigen-specific CD4+ clonotypes in the ViraFEST assay. Isolating CD4+ T cells followed approximately 10 days of culture. Absence of prior SARS-CoV-2 infection characterized the vaccine recipients, who showed negative nucleocapsid antibodies. Generated by immunoSEQ multiplex PCR, the TCRdb table keeps only in-frame clones and is missing some. The top ten hold around 30% of the sample, which has 30,000 to 35,000 clones, approximately 73% seen once. Sequences were derived from CD4+ T cells from PBMCs cultured with HCoV-OC43 spike peptides, sampled before COVID-19 vaccination. Documented subset: HCoV-OC43 spike overlapping peptide pool stimulation. Receptors were obtained from a human donor who received a COVID-19 vaccine.

This clone was recorded once. CDR3: CATSDGGRPFF. DNA for the CDR3: TGTGCCACCAGTGATGGCGGGAGACCGTTCTTC. The chain joins TRBV24-1 to TRBJ2-1, with TRBD2 identical over 7 bases. Germline loops: CDR1 KGHDR, CDR2 SFDVKD. The CDR3 covers 11 residues. With V trimmed by 3 bases and J by 15 bases, 4 bases remained unmatched.

The chain employs TRBV12-3 or TRBV12-4 and TRBJ1-1; no clear D. V was cut by 3 bases and J by 1 base, with 6 bases left in between. This CDR3 has 13 residues. CDR3 sequence: CASSFVGNTEAFF. The CDR3 DNA is TGTGCCAGCAGTTTTGTTGGGAACACTGAAGCTTTCTTT.

The sample holds a few counts of this clone. The chain is built from TRBV7-2 and TRBJ1-1; perhaps TRBD1 as D (5 bases). Germline CDR1 is SGHTA and CDR2 is FQGNSA. The V and J ends lost 1 base and 2 bases respectively, with 11 bases between them. The CDR3 loop spans 15 amino acids. The CDR3 DNA reads as TGTGCCAGCAGCTTAGGTCCAGGGTTCAACACTGAAGCTTTCTTT. Amino acids: CASSLGPGFNTEAFF. Using reference TRBV7-2 and TRBJ1-1 for the parts outside the CDR3, the full variable domain is GAGVSQSPSNKVTEKGKDVELRCDPISGHTALYWYRQSLGQGLEFLIYFQGNSAPDKSGLPSDRFSAERTGGSVSTLTIQRTQQEDSAVYLCASSLGPGFNTEAFFGQGTRLTVV.

The chain has TRBV6-5 and TRBJ1-2; the D gene is possibly TRBD1 (6 bases). Germline CDR1 MNHEY, CDR2 SVGAGI. This CDR3 contains 15 residues. V lost 6 bases to trimming and J lost 4 bases, with 18 bases between them. CDR3 DNA: TGTGCCAGCAGGTCCACAGGGAGGAATCTCTATGGCTACACCTTC. It translates to CASRSTGRNLYGYTF.

The table lists this clone with a count of one. The chain couples TRBV12-3 or TRBV12-4 to TRBJ1-5; maybe TRBD1 (6 bases). The CDR3 is made up of 13 amino acids. Trimming stripped 0 bases from V and 6 bases from J, with 6 bases between. The CDR3 is CASSLAGAQPQHF. The CDR3 bases are TGTGCCAGCAGTTTAGCGGGGGCTCAGCCCCAGCATTTT.

This clone was seen a handful of times. V is TRBV20-1 and J is TRBJ1-5; D gene uncertain. The V gene lost 1 base and the J gene lost 8 bases, with 6 bases spanning the gap. From germline, CDR1 is DFQATT and CDR2 SNEGSKA (reference sequence). The CDR3 has 11 residues. The CDR3 DNA reads TGCAGTGCTAGAGTTGGGGAGCCCCAGCATTTT. It yields the protein CSARVGEPQHF.

Only a few counts were recorded for this clone. The chain employs TRBV10-1 and TRBJ1-2; D unresolved. The germline V and J ends were trimmed by 7 bases and 7 bases, with 16 bases remaining between them. The CDR3 length is 13 residues. Germline V gene lookup returns CDR1 WNHNN and CDR2 SYGVQD (reference sequence). The DNA for the CDR3 is TGCGCCAGCAACACACCTTACAAGGGTGGCTACACCTTC. This codes for CASNTPYKGGYTF.

The genes are TRBV19 and TRBJ1-2; D is undetermined. The CDR3 sequence is 12 residues long. V dropped 6 bases and J dropped 1 base, with 6 bases sitting between them. Germline V gene lookup returns CDR1 LNHDA and CDR2 SQIVND (reference sequence). The CDR3 loop reads CASRDYNYGYTF. CDR3 nucleotides: TGTGCCAGTAGGGACTATAACTATGGCTACACCTTC.

The count of this clone is one. The chain links TRBV19 to TRBJ2-6; 11 bases align to TRBD1. V dropped 5 bases and J dropped 3; count of bases not matched to a gene: 3. This CDR3 contains 16 residues. Per the germline V gene, CDR1 is LNHDA and CDR2 is SQIVND (reference sequence). CDR3 DNA: TGTGCCAGTAGTCGGGACAGGGGGTATGGGGCCAACGTCCTGACTTTC. Its translation is CASSRDRGYGANVLTF. Complete variable domain (other parts from reference TRBV19 and TRBJ2-6): DGGITQSPKYLFRKEGQNVTLSCEQNLNHDAMYWYRQDPGQGLRLIYYSQIVNDFQKGDIAEGYSVSREKKESFPLTVTSAQKNPTAFYLCASSRDRGYGANVLTFGAGSRLTVL.

The chain employs TRBV2 and TRBJ2-1; the D is unclear. Trimming left V 3 bases short and J 5 bases short, with 8 bases between. Germline CDR1 and CDR2: SNHLY and FYNNEI. This CDR3 contains 13 residues. CDR3 sequence: CASSDEAHNEQFF. In DNA, the CDR3 is TGTGCCAGCAGTGATGAAGCGCACAATGAGCAGTTCTTC.

V usage is TRBV5-1 and J usage is TRBJ1-2; a weak D match, TRBD1 (6 bases). CDR3 size: 13 residues. CDR1 is SGHRS, CDR2 YFSETQ, per germline. V lost 4 bases and J 8 bases, leaving 15 bases between the germline ends. Here the CDR3 reads CASSLTGPGGYTF. The CDR3 DNA is TGCGCCAGCAGCCTTACAGGGCCGGGAGGCTACACCTTC.

The J gene is TRBJ2-7, the V gene TRBV4-1, with 7 bases aligning to TRBD2. The CDR3 has 14 amino acids. The germline V gene has CDR1 MGHRA and CDR2 YSYEKL. V was clipped by 0 bases and J by 6 bases; unmatched bases: 5. This CDR3 reads CASSQDGTGGEQYF. The CDR3 coding sequence is TGCGCCAGCAGCCAAGATGGGACGGGGGGCGAGCAGTACTTC.

This clone came up a few times. J is TRBJ1-6 and V is TRBV6-5; D is ambiguous. CDR1 is MNHEY, CDR2 SVGAGI, per germline. Trimming removed 5 bases from V and 8 bases from J, with 16 bases in between. The CDR3 sequence is 15 residues long. The CDR3 is CASSREEGIYSPLHF. CDR3 DNA sequence: TGTGCCAGCAGTAGAGAAGAAGGGATCTATTCACCCCTCCACTTT.

The chain couples TRBV11-3 to TRBJ2-1; the match to TRBD2 covers 9 bases. From germline, CDR1 is SGHNT and CDR2 YENEEA. Trimming took 1 base from V and 0 from J; bases not matched to a gene: 10. This CDR3 has 19 residues. In DNA, the CDR3 is TGTGCCAGCAGCTTAGGGTTAGCGGGGGCTGTTAGCTCCTACAATGAGCAGTTCTTC. Its protein is CASSLGLAGAVSSYNEQFF.

The rearrangement uses TRBV11-2 and TRBJ2-5; D call uncertain. Germline values: CDR1 SGHAT, CDR2 FQNNGV. The V end lost 6 bases, the J end lost 4 bases, and 15 bases lay between the germline ends. The CDR3 covers 14 residues. The CDR3 DNA sequence: TGTGCCAGCAGTAATCGTGGGTCGGCAGAGACCCAGTACTTC. It yields the protein CASSNRGSAETQYF.

V gene TRBV6-5 combines with J gene TRBJ2-5, with D uncertain. The CDR3 sequence is 11 residues long. Germline V gene sequence: CDR1 MNHEY, CDR2 SVGAGI. The V gene lost 0 bases and the J gene lost 6 bases, with 2 bases spanning the gap. The CDR3 region has the DNA TGTGCCAGCAGTTACTCTCAGACCCAGTACTTC. Protein sequence: CASSYSQTQYF.